Below are 25 T cell receptor beta chains sequenced from a single sample in a study of blood T cells in healthy people across ages. A J-beta primer mix and a sample-barcoded 5' primer were used in a second PCR of about 7 to 12 cycles. TCRdb re-derived calls from the 5' RACE reads in MiXCR, one entry per CDR3 protein. The sample records fewer than 2 million distinct CDR3 sequences, around 40% being singletons. The sequenced material came from blood. The receptors here all came from a human donor in good health.

The rearrangement links TRBV6-4 to TRBJ2-1, with 10 bases matching TRBD1. Germline V gene lookup returns CDR1 MRHNA and CDR2 SNTAGT. The CDR3 loop spans 16 amino acids. The J segment lost 1 base and the V segment lost 5 bases, leaving 5 bases of the junction unmatched. CDR3 in amino acids: CASSSGQGGSYNEQFF. CDR3 nucleotide sequence: TGTGCCAGCAGTTCAGGACAGGGGGGTTCCTACAATGAGCAGTTCTTC.

The sample holds a few counts of this clonotype. This sequence joins TRBV6-2 or TRBV6-3 and TRBJ2-7, with D uncertain. This CDR3 region has 12 residues. V dropped 2 bases and J dropped 7 bases, with 9 bases sitting between them. The germline gives CDR1 MNHEY, CDR2 SVGEGT. Written as DNA, the CDR3 is TGTGCCAGCAGTTACCCCCGGATAGAGCAGTACTTC. Translated, it gives CASSYPRIEQYF.

The chain combines TRBV12-3 or TRBV12-4 with TRBJ2-4; TRBD2 matches at 7 bases. This CDR3 region has 15 residues. V gave up 3 bases and J gave up 5 bases; unmatched junction bases: 7. CDR3 sequence: CASSLKRGRENIQYF. Written as DNA, the CDR3 is TGTGCCAGCAGTTTGAAGCGGGGTAGAGAAAACATTCAGTACTTC.

This clonotype was observed once. The chain joins TRBV20-1 to TRBJ2-3; 7 nucleotides match TRBD2. With 3 bases clipped from V and 2 bases from J, the junction kept 8 bases outside the gene matches. This CDR3 contains 15 residues. Germline loops: CDR1 DFQATT, CDR2 SNEGSKA (reference sequence). CDR3 loop: CSASAGGIYTDTQYF. The CDR3 nucleotides are TGCAGTGCTAGTGCCGGGGGGATATACACAGATACGCAGTATTTT.

This clonotype showed up many times. The chain uses TRBV20-1 and TRBJ1-5; D may be TRBD1 (6 bases). Trimming left V 6 bases short and J 6 bases short, with 21 bases between. Germline V gene lookup returns CDR1 DFQATT and CDR2 SNEGSKA (reference sequence). The CDR3 runs to 15 residues. Here the CDR3 reads CSATSPLQGSQPQHF. DNA of the CDR3: TGCAGTGCCACGTCGCCCCTACAGGGTTCTCAGCCCCAGCATTTT.

The chain has TRBV29-1 and TRBJ2-3; 14 bases are a match to TRBD2. Germline V gene data show CDR1 as SQVTM and CDR2 as ANQGSEA. The CDR3 contains 15 residues. Losses at the gene ends were 5 bases for V and 1 base for J; bases not matched to a gene: 2. CDR3 in DNA: TGCAGCGTTCGGGGACTAGCGGGGGGCACAGATACGCAGTATTTT. Residues: CSVRGLAGGTDTQYF.

The chain uses TRBV29-1 and TRBJ2-7, with D perhaps matching TRBD1 or TRBD2 (5 bases each). The V gene lost 4 bases and the J gene lost 3 bases, with 13 bases spanning the gap. Germline-derived CDR1 and CDR2 are SQVTM and ANQGSEA. CDR3 length: 13 residues. The DNA for the CDR3 is TGCAGCGTTGTTGGGGGAAAGGTCTACGAGCAGTACTTC. Protein product: CSVVGGKVYEQYF.

This clonotype was recorded at least ten times. The chain joins TRBV5-1 to TRBJ2-5; D gene ambiguous. Per germline, CDR1 SGHRS and CDR2 YFSETQ. This CDR3 has 14 amino acids. V was clipped by 0 bases and J by 2 bases, with 8 bases between them. CDR3 nucleotides: TGCGCCAGCAGCTTGGGGGCTAAACAAGAGACCCAGTACTTC. It specifies CASSLGAKQETQYF.

The V and J genes are TRBV28 and TRBJ1-2; the D gene is possibly TRBD1 (5 bases). The ends were cut back, 2 bases at V and 4 bases at J, with 11 bases in the middle. Germline CDR1 and CDR2: MDHEN and SYDVKM. The CDR3 runs 14 residues. In DNA form, the CDR3 reads TGTGCCAGCAGTTTACCCCAGGGTACCTATGGCTACACCTTC. Its protein product is CASSLPQGTYGYTF.

This chain connects TRBV19 to TRBJ1-2, with 7 positions matching TRBD1. The CDR3 length is 13 residues. The junction had 4 bases not matched to a gene; V was cut back by 3 bases and J by 6 bases. Germline V gene data show CDR1 as LNHDA and CDR2 as SQIVND (reference sequence). CDR3 sequence (DNA): TGTGCCAGTAGTATTCCTGGGACAGATGGCTACACCTTC. The encoded protein is CASSIPGTDGYTF.

The V gene is TRBV27, the J gene TRBJ2-7; D gene uncertain. The V end was cut by 0 bases, the J end by 6 bases, with 9 bases between. The length of the CDR3 is 13 residues. Per germline, CDR1 MNHEY and CDR2 SMNVEV (reference sequence). Here the CDR3 reads CASSLSAAGEQYF. The CDR3, as DNA: TGTGCCAGCAGTTTATCCGCAGCAGGCGAGCAGTACTTC.

The chain has TRBV12-3 or TRBV12-4 and TRBJ2-5; weak D call: TRBD2 (5 bases). The DNA end favors TRBJ2-7, so the J call may be wrong. The CDR3 loop spans 12 amino acids. Written as DNA, the CDR3 is TGTGCCAGCAGTTTGGTGACTACCGAGCAGTACTTC. Translated, it gives CASSLVTTEQYF.

V usage is TRBV7-2 and J usage is TRBJ2-1, with 8 bases aligning to TRBD1. CDR1 SGHTA and CDR2 FQGNSA come from the germline V gene. With V trimmed by 5 bases and J by 0 bases, 3 bases remained unmatched. The CDR3 consists of 15 residues. The CDR3 loop reads CTSSRTGGSYNEQFF. The CDR3 region has the DNA TGTACCAGCAGCCGAACAGGGGGCTCCTACAATGAGCAGTTCTTC.

This clonotype was detected a few times. J is TRBJ1-2 and V is TRBV6-5; D is perhaps TRBD1 (6 bases). Trimming removed 2 bases at V and 4 bases at J, with 11 bases between. The CDR3 has 14 residues. Per the germline V gene, CDR1 is MNHEY and CDR2 is SVGAGI. The CDR3 region is CASSYGGPSYGYTF. The DNA of the CDR3 is TGTGCCAGCAGTTACGGGGGGCCAAGCTATGGCTACACCTTC.

This sequence joins TRBV5-1 and TRBJ1-4; D call uncertain. V was trimmed by 4 bases and J by 8 bases, leaving 15 bases between them. CDR3 size: 14 residues. Looked up from germline, CDR1 is SGHRS and CDR2 is YFSETQ. The CDR3 DNA reads TGCGCCAGCAGCCCGAGTCGAGCAGGAGAAAAACTGTTTTTT. Its translation: CASSPSRAGEKLFF.

This chain joins TRBV20-1 and TRBJ2-3, with a tentative D call TRBD2 (5 bases). Per the germline V gene, CDR1 is DFQATT and CDR2 is SNEGSKA (reference sequence). The CDR3 loop spans 12 amino acids. The ends were cut back, 5 bases at V and 4 bases at J, with 10 bases in the middle. The CDR3 DNA sequence: TGCAGTGCTGCTCTGGGAGCAGATACGCAGTATTTT. It codes for CSAALGADTQYF.

The chain has TRBV4-1 and TRBJ1-6, with TRBD1 identical over 8 bases. This CDR3 comprises 15 residues. Unmatched junction bases numbered 7, after V lost 3 bases and J lost 9 bases. In germline, CDR1 is MGHRA, CDR2 YSYEKL. CDR3 in DNA: TGCGCCAGCAGCCATCCGGACAGGGTGGGTTCACCCCTCCACTTT. Its protein is CASSHPDRVGSPLHF.

This clonotype has a handful of counts. This chain links TRBV20-1 with TRBJ2-7, with 7 bases that match TRBD1. The CDR3 consists of 14 residues. V shed 5 bases and J 0 bases; nucleotides not matched to a gene: 7. Germline lookup yields CDR1 DFQATT and CDR2 SNEGSKA (reference sequence). The CDR3 nucleotides are TGCAGTGCTGAAGGGACAGAAGGCTCCTACGAGCAGTACTTC. Encoded protein: CSAEGTEGSYEQYF.

The chain combines TRBV3-1 with TRBJ2-7, with D maybe TRBD1 (5 bases). Germline lookup yields CDR1 LGHDT and CDR2 YNNKEL (reference sequence). This CDR3 spans 15 amino acids. V lost 5 bases and J lost 5, with 19 bases in between. CDR3 region: CASSASSGLFHEQYF. In DNA form, the CDR3 reads TGTGCCAGCAGCGCGTCGTCAGGGCTATTTCACGAGCAGTACTTC.

This clonotype was detected a few times. The V and J genes are TRBV11-2 and TRBJ1-6; perhaps TRBD1 as D (5 bases). V was shortened by 1 base and J by 13 bases, with 14 bases between the two germline ends. Germline V lookup: CDR1 SGHAT, CDR2 FQNNGV. This CDR3 has 14 amino acids. CDR3 loop: CASSLGEGRTPLHF. The CDR3 DNA follows: TGTGCCAGCAGCTTAGGGGAGGGACGGACGCCCCTCCACTTT.

As regards this clonotype: Since the CDR3 does not end with the conserved phenylalanine or tryptophan, this likely comes from a read error. It is unclear where the CDR3 begins or ends on the DNA, so no DNA is shown, and the CDR3 is as TCRdb lists it. The J gene is TRBJ1-1, the V gene TRBV20-1. The germline V gene encodes CDR1 DFQATT and CDR2 SNEGSKA (reference sequence). The CDR3 sequence runs 14 residues, both termini included. CDR3 amino acids: CSASGSRTEAFFGQ.

This clonotype was detected only a few times. The rearrangement uses TRBV10-3 and TRBJ2-3; D not resolved. This CDR3 is built from 13 residues. V gave up 10 bases and J gave up 0 bases, with 11 bases separating them. Germline lookup yields CDR1 ENHRY and CDR2 SYGVKD. The CDR3 nucleotides read TGTGCCACCTCTCCCCCGAGCACAGATACGCAGTATTTT. Protein sequence: CATSPPSTDTQYF.

There are a few counts of this clonotype. J is TRBJ1-5 and V is TRBV3-1, with 8 bases aligning to TRBD1. Per the germline V gene, CDR1 is LGHDT and CDR2 is YNNKEL (reference sequence). The length of the CDR3 is 16 residues. Trimming removed 5 bases from V and 6 bases from J; junction bases left unmatched: 12. CDR3 region: CASSSRTGPTSQPQHF. As DNA, the CDR3 is TGTGCCAGCAGCTCACGGACAGGGCCCACTTCTCAGCCCCAGCATTTT. The full variable domain, its missing parts supplied by reference TRBV3-1 and TRBJ1-5, is DTAVSQTPKYLVTQMGNDKSIKCEQNLGHDTMYWYKQDSKKFLKIMFSYNNKELIINETVPNRFSPKSPDKAHLNLHINSLELGDSAVYFCASSSRTGPTSQPQHFGDGTRLSIL.

The J gene is TRBJ2-7, the V gene TRBV6-2 or TRBV6-3; TRBD1 matches at 7 bases. The J call may be mistaken, given a closer DNA end match to TRBJ2-1. Germline V lookup: CDR1 MNHEY, CDR2 SVGEGT. The CDR3 totals 17 residues. CDR3 protein: CASSYSSFGTAPYEQFF. The CDR3, as DNA: TGTGCCAGCAGTTACTCGAGTTTCGGGACAGCTCCCTACGAGCAGTTCTTC.

The J gene is TRBJ2-7, the V gene TRBV7-2; possibly TRBD1 for D (6 bases). The CDR3 spans 14 residues. Looked up from germline, CDR1 is SGHTA and CDR2 is FQGNSA. The V gene lost 3 bases and the J gene lost 5 bases, with 14 bases spanning the gap. CDR3 sequence (DNA): TGTGCCAGCAGCTTCGTAGGGGGTCCCAACGAGCAGTACTTC. It yields the protein CASSFVGGPNEQYF.